Listed below are T cell receptor beta chains from one sample, sequenced in a study of T cell repertoires in cytomegalovirus infection. TCRdb analysed the reads with MiXCR anew, one entry per CDR3 protein. Found here are around 740,000 distinct CDR3 sequences, 35% of them singletons; the top ten hold around 3%. Sequencing used PBMCs. These receptors all stem from a human donor in good health (CMV status not recorded). Some clones in this sample may be carry-over from other donors' samples. CDR3s include the opening cysteine and the closing phenylalanine or tryptophan. The D gene is left open where the match is weak. Size tells how often a clone was seen (once, few, many) or the class of an expanded clone, and some rows leave it out.

J gene,V gene,D gene,clone size,CDR3 DNA,CDR3 protein
TRBJ2-5,TRBV27,NA,NA,TGTGCCAGCAGTTTATCCGCGAGGGGCAGGCTACAAGAGACCCAGTACTTC,CASSLSARGRLQETQYF
TRBJ2-1,TRBV7-6,TRBD1,NA,TGTGCCAGCACCCGGGACAGGGGAGGCAATGAGCAGTTCTTC,CASTRDRGGNEQFF
TRBJ2-7,TRBV2,NA,few,TGTGCCAGCTCTGCGGGGCACGAGCAGTACTTC,CASSAGHEQYF
TRBJ1-2,TRBV7-2,NA,NA,TGTGCCAGCAGCTTATTACACTATGGCTACACCTTC,CASSLLHYGYTF
TRBJ2-3,TRBV5-4,TRBD2,few,TGTGCCACCTCCACGGGCGGGAGGATAGATACGCAGTATTTT,CATSTGGRIDTQYF
TRBJ1-6,TRBV7-9,TRBD1,NA,TGTGCCAGCAGTTCGGACAGGGGGGAAGGTTCACCCCTCCACTTT,CASSSDRGEGSPLHF
TRBJ1-1,TRBV28,NA,NA,TGTGCCAGCAGAGAATTCAGGGCTTCACACTCTGAAGCTTTCTTT,CASREFRASHSEAFF
TRBJ1-3,TRBV10-3,NA,NA,TGTGCCATCAGTGATTCACGGCGTGGCGGGATGAGCTCTGGAAACACCCTATATTTT,CAISDSRRGGMSSGNTLYF
TRBJ1-5,TRBV7-8,NA,many,TGTGCCAGCAGCTTAGCGGAGGTTGGTCAGCCCCAGCATTTT,CASSLAEVGQPQHF
TRBJ1-1,TRBV29-1,NA,NA,TGCAGCGTTCTTGACGGAGGGATTACAGAAGCTTTCTTT,CSVLDGGITEAFF
TRBJ1-2,TRBV6-6,NA,NA,TGTGCCAGCAGTGTTTTGGGGTATGGCTACACCTTC,CASSVLGYGYTF
TRBJ2-3,TRBV5-4,TRBD2,NA,TGTGCCAGCAGCGCCAGATTAGCGGGGGGGCCGGATACGCAGTATTTT,CASSARLAGGPDTQYF
TRBJ1-1,TRBV27,NA,few,TGTGCCAGCAGTTTTCGTCAGTTCGATGAAGCTTTCTTT,CASSFRQFDEAFF
TRBJ2-7,TRBV29-1,NA,few,TGCAGCGTTGAAGACAGTTCTGGCTACGAGCAGTACTTC,CSVEDSSGYEQYF
TRBJ2-6,TRBV30,NA,NA,TGTGCCTGGAGTGTTGGACACTCTGGGGCCAACGTCCTGACTTTC,CAWSVGHSGANVLTF
TRBJ2-6,TRBV7-6,NA,NA,TGTGCCAGCAGCTTAGCGCTAAAGGGGAGCTCTGGGGCCAACGTCCTGACTTTC,CASSLALKGSSGANVLTF
TRBJ2-7,TRBV6-5,NA,few,TGTGCCAGCAGTTACTCCTGGGAAACCTACGAGCAGTACTTC,CASSYSWETYEQYF
TRBJ1-2,TRBV7-2,NA,few,TGTGCCAGCAGCTTAAATTATCGTGGCAGGGAGTATGGCTACACCTTC,CASSLNYRGREYGYTF
TRBJ2-2,TRBV4-2,TRBD2,few,TGTGCCAGCAGCCATGCTAGCGGTAACACCGGGGAGCTGTTTTTT,CASSHASGNTGELFF
TRBJ2-3,TRBV15,TRBD2,NA,TGTGCCACCAGCAGCGGGACTAGCGGGAACACAGATACGCAGTATTTT,CATSSGTSGNTDTQYF
TRBJ2-7,TRBV10-3,NA,few,TGTGCCATCAGTGAGCGGACCCAAGGCGAGCAGTACTTC,CAISERTQGEQYF
TRBJ2-1,TRBV27,TRBD2,NA,TGTGCCAGCCAGCACGAGAGACTAGCGGGAGTCGATGAGCAGTTCTTC,CASQHERLAGVDEQFF
TRBJ1-5,TRBV27,NA,NA,TGTGCCAGCGTGGCGCATCTGCCCCAGCATTTT,CASVAHLPQHF
TRBJ2-1,TRBV20-1,TRBD2,NA,TGCAGTGCTAGAATCCGCGGCGGGGGGTGGGCCAATGAGCAGTTCTTC,CSARIRGGGWANEQFF
TRBJ2-5,TRBV7-2,TRBD2,many,TGTGCCAGCAGCTTAGGCGCCCGGCCGGGACTAGCGGGAGGGTGGGGTGAGACCCAGTACTTC,CASSLGARPGLAGGWGETQYF
TRBJ2-3,TRBV7-8,NA,few,TGTGCCAGCAGCTTAGATACAGAATCGGTTGCGCAGTATTTT,CASSLDTESVAQYF
TRBJ1-1,TRBV2,TRBD1,few,TGTGCCAGCAGGTTGACAGGGATGAACACTGAAGCTTTCTTT,CASRLTGMNTEAFF
TRBJ1-4,TRBV28,NA,NA,TGTGCCAGCAGTCCCTGGGGACAATCGGGGGAAAAACTGTTTTTT,CASSPWGQSGEKLFF
TRBJ1-1,TRBV27,NA,NA,TGTGCCAGCAGCCACCCCCGCCCCGGGACAACGAACACTGAAGCTTTCTTT,CASSHPRPGTTNTEAFF
TRBJ1-2,TRBV5-4,NA,few,TGTGCCAGCAGCTATACAGGGCGGAATGGCTACACCTTC,CASSYTGRNGYTF